This T cell receptor beta chain derives from a study of T-cell memory formation after mild COVID-19. TCRdb fed the 5' RACE reads into MiXCR, producing one record per CDR3 protein. The sample has about 100,000 distinct CDR3 sequences; over 8.5% are singletons. This clonotype was seen only a few times. The sequencing sample was made of PBMCs or a T cell subset sorted from them (not recorded which). The sequence was obtained from a man between 18 and 29 years old who had mild COVID-19 (a few samples of this study predate the infection). Cell type and time point are not known.

The chain's CDR3 is CASSSLIPTVGDGRTNEQFF. The CDR3 nucleotides read TGTGCCAGCAGCTCCCTCATCCCCACGGTCGGGGACGGGAGAACAAATGAGCAGTTCTTC. V usage is TRBV7-9 and J usage is TRBJ2-1; D possibly corresponds to TRBD2 (6 bases). The V and J ends lost 4 bases and 7 bases respectively, with 32 bases between them. The CDR3 covers 20 residues. CDR1 is SEHNR, CDR2 FQNEAQ, per germline (reference sequence).